Below, 18 T cell receptor beta chains from the same sample are listed, as sequenced in a study of T cells after yellow fever vaccination. TCRdb ran MiXCR on the 5' RACE reads and lists one entry per CDR3 protein. The sample consists of more than 75,000 distinct CDR3 sequences, approximately 9% of them appearing once. Here the sequenced sample was CD8+ T cells not binding an NS4B(214-222) dextramer, sorted from PBMCs, taken approximately 15 days after the first yellow fever vaccination. Receptor source: a man between 18 and 35 years old who received the YFV17D yellow fever vaccine.

This clonotype has just a few counts. The rearrangement uses TRBV23-1 and TRBJ2-3; 13 nucleotides match TRBD2. TRBV23-1 is an open reading frame whose function is uncertain. CDR3 length: 16 amino acids. V trimming: 3 bases; J trimming: 5 bases; junction bases outside the gene matches: 5. CDR3 sequence: CASSHVLAGGVDTQYF. CDR3 DNA: TGCGCCAGCAGTCACGTACTAGCGGGGGGGGTAGATACGCAGTATTTT.

This clonotype was seen a handful of times. The rearrangement joins TRBV11-2 to TRBJ2-1; the match to TRBD2 covers 7 bases. Trimming removed 2 bases from V and 8 bases from J; junction bases left unmatched: 9. The CDR3 length is 15 residues. Germline assignment: CDR1 SGHAT and CDR2 FQNNGV. The CDR3 loop is CASSLRWGGPDEQFF. CDR3 nucleotides: TGTGCCAGCAGCTTACGCTGGGGGGGACCAGATGAGCAGTTCTTC.

The chain joins TRBV6-5 to TRBJ2-5; weak D call: TRBD2 (7 bases). The germline V and J ends were trimmed by 4 bases and 4 bases, with 13 bases remaining between them. The V gene's germline CDR1 is MNHEY and CDR2 SVGAGI. This CDR3 region has 14 residues. CDR3 sequence reads: CASSLEGGPETQYF. The CDR3 DNA reads TGTGCCAGCAGTTTAGAGGGGGGGCCAGAGACCCAGTACTTC.

This clonotype showed up just a few times. The chain has TRBV29-1 and TRBJ1-2; D is uncertain. The ends were cut back, 3 bases at V and 8 bases at J, with 10 bases in the middle. The length of the CDR3 is 11 residues. From germline, CDR1 is SQVTM and CDR2 ANQGSEA. The CDR3 DNA reads as TGCAGCGTTGAGGGCCCGGCCGGCTACACCTTC. Its protein product is CSVEGPAGYTF.

This sequence joins TRBV6-5 and TRBJ2-3; 9 positions agree with TRBD2. The V and J ends lost 0 bases and 2 bases, in that order; junction bases with no gene match: 9. Per the germline V gene, CDR1 is MNHEY and CDR2 is SVGAGI. CDR3 length: 18 residues. The CDR3: CASSYSPPSGALTDTQYF. The DNA of the CDR3 is TGTGCCAGCAGTTACTCGCCCCCTAGCGGGGCCCTCACAGATACGCAGTATTTT.

Only a few counts were recorded for this clonotype. V is TRBV29-1 and J is TRBJ1-1; 9 nucleotides align to TRBD1. V was clipped by 3 bases and J by 2 bases; unmatched bases: 4. This CDR3 has 14 residues. The germline V gene encodes CDR1 SQVTM and CDR2 ANQGSEA. The CDR3 nucleotides are TGCAGCGTTGATGGGACAGGGAAAAACACTGAAGCTTTCTTT. It yields the protein CSVDGTGKNTEAFF. The full variable domain, its missing parts supplied by reference TRBV29-1 and TRBJ1-1, is SAVISQKPSRDICQRGTSLTIQCQVDSQVTMMFWYRQQPGQSLTLIATANQGSEATYESGFVIDKFPISRPNLTFSTLTVSNMSPEDSSIYLCSVDGTGKNTEAFFGQGTRLTVV.

In its sample, this clonotype was seen a few times. The rearrangement joins TRBV2 to TRBJ2-5; 11 nucleotides agree with TRBD2. The germline gives CDR1 SNHLY, CDR2 FYNNEI. The CDR3 is 18 amino acids. V lost 6 bases and J lost 2; bases outside the gene matches: 14. This chain's CDR3 is CASRDPGLAATRQETQYF. CDR3 DNA: TGTGCCAGCAGGGATCCGGGACTAGCGGCTACCAGACAAGAGACCCAGTACTTC.

The chain carries TRBV4-1 and TRBJ2-3; 8 bases agree with TRBD2. The CDR3 covers 15 residues. Germline-derived CDR1 and CDR2 are MGHRA and YSYEKL. The V and J ends lost 2 bases and 5 bases, in that order; junction bases with no gene match: 6. In DNA form, the CDR3 reads TGCGCCAGCAGCCAAACCGGGGGGGCCGTAGATACGCAGTATTTT. It specifies CASSQTGGAVDTQYF.

This clonotype has a handful of counts. The rearrangement links TRBV5-6 to TRBJ1-1; no clear D. Trimming left V 6 bases short and J 2 bases short, with 8 bases between. This CDR3 contains 12 residues. The germline gives CDR1 SGHDT, CDR2 YYEEEE. The CDR3 coding sequence is TGTGCCAGCACGGATTTTAACACTGAAGCTTTCTTT. This encodes CASTDFNTEAFF. The complete variable domain, with remaining parts taken from reference TRBV5-6 and TRBJ1-1, reads DAGVTQSPTHLIKTRGQQVTLRCSPKSGHDTVSWYQQALGQGPQFIFQYYEEEERQRGNFPDRFSGHQFPNYSSELNVNALLLGDSALYLCASTDFNTEAFFGQGTRLTVV.

Many counts were recorded for this clonotype. The V call is TRBV6-5, the J call TRBJ2-3, with D possibly being TRBD2 (5 bases). Between the trimmed V and J ends, which lost 0 bases and 3 bases, there was a span of 16 bases. Germline CDR1 and CDR2: MNHEY and SVGAGI. The length of the CDR3 is 17 residues. The CDR3 sequence is CASSYSSEGIRTDTQYF. CDR3 nucleotide sequence: TGTGCCAGCAGTTACTCGAGCGAGGGAATAAGAACAGATACGCAGTATTTT.

A few counts support this clonotype. The genes are TRBV4-1 and TRBJ2-7; unclear D gene. Trimming removed 5 bases at V and 3 bases at J, with 11 bases between. Per the germline V gene, CDR1 is MGHRA and CDR2 is YSYEKL. This CDR3 has 13 amino acids. DNA for the CDR3: TGCGCCAGCAGCTCCAAGGTTGACTACGAGCAGTACTTC. Translated: CASSSKVDYEQYF.

This clonotype was seen a few times. The genes are TRBV5-1 and TRBJ2-1; no clear D gene. V shed 0 bases and J shed 0 bases, with 10 bases lying between them. Germline lookup yields CDR1 SGHRS and CDR2 YFSETQ. The CDR3 contains 16 residues. The CDR3, as DNA: TGCGCCAGCAGCTTGGAGGACGGAATCTCCTACAATGAGCAGTTCTTC. Amino acid sequence: CASSLEDGISYNEQFF.

This clonotype was seen a few times. The chain couples TRBV6-2 or TRBV6-3 to TRBJ1-2; D not certain. The germline V gene has CDR1 MNHEY and CDR2 SVGEGT. This CDR3 has 12 residues. V was pared by 1 base and J by 8 bases, with 8 bases between. The CDR3 region has the DNA TGTGCCAGCAGTTACTTGGATACCGGCTACACCTTC. Amino acid sequence: CASSYLDTGYTF.

The chain uses TRBV4-1 and TRBJ1-5; 10 positions match TRBD1. The CDR3 loop spans 15 amino acids. CDR1 and CDR2 from the germline V gene are MGHRA and YSYEKL. Trimming at V came to 3 bases and at J to 6 bases, leaving 5 bases not matched to a gene. CDR3 sequence: CASSQRTGGSQPQHF. The CDR3 DNA follows: TGCGCCAGCAGCCAGAGGACAGGGGGGAGTCAGCCCCAGCATTTT.

In this sample, this clonotype turned up a few times. The genes are TRBV6-2 or TRBV6-3 and TRBJ2-2, with D unclear. V gave up 6 bases and J gave up 6 bases, with 11 bases separating them. CDR3 length: 13 amino acids. Germline lookup yields CDR1 MNHEY and CDR2 SVGEGT. CDR3 sequence reads: CASSPGWPGELFF. The CDR3 coding sequence is TGTGCCAGCAGCCCCGGTTGGCCCGGGGAGCTGTTTTTT.

There are many counts of this clonotype. The CDR3 sequence: CASSPTAEPFRDYGYTF. DNA of the CDR3: TGTGCCAGCAGTCCAACAGCGGAACCCTTCAGAGACTATGGCTACACCTTC. The V call is TRBV27, the J call TRBJ1-2; no reliable D call. V lost 5 bases, J lost 3 bases, and 22 bases lay in between. This CDR3 spans 17 amino acids. The V gene's germline CDR1 is MNHEY and CDR2 SMNVEV (reference sequence).

There are a few counts of this clonotype. This rearrangement joins TRBV4-3 to TRBJ1-2, with D hard to call. V dropped 1 base and J dropped 4 bases, with 10 bases sitting between them. Germline V gene sequence: CDR1 LGHNA, CDR2 YSLEER. CDR3 length: 14 amino acids. CDR3 nucleotide sequence: TGCGCCAGCAGCCAAGCCAGAGACCTCTATGGCTACACCTTC. Encoded protein: CASSQARDLYGYTF.

This clonotype was observed a few times. The genes are TRBV4-2 and TRBJ1-4; perhaps TRBD1 as D (6 bases). In germline, CDR1 is LGHNA, CDR2 YNFKEQ. This CDR3 contains 15 residues. V was shortened by 0 bases and J by 6 bases, with 11 bases between the two germline ends. The CDR3 is CASSQDYREYEKLFF. The CDR3 DNA follows: TGTGCCAGCAGCCAAGACTACAGGGAATATGAAAAACTGTTTTTT.